This T cell receptor (beta chain) is drawn from a study of shared clonotypes between healthy human individuals. Germline lookup yields CDR1 MGHRA and CDR2 YSYEKL. The junction had 5 bases not matched to a gene; V was cut back by 1 base and J by 4 bases. This CDR3 comprises 15 residues. Profiling relied on immunoSEQ multiplex PCR, and the TCRdb table lists in-frame clones only, not all of them. This repertoire shows approximately 2.1 million clones, 85% to 95% found once; its top ten account for 0.39%. This clone was found once. V and J are TRBV4-1 and TRBJ2-7; 9 nucleotides line up with TRBD2. The clonotype was recovered from a man aged 18 to 35 in good health. Some clones in this sample may be carry-over from other donors' samples. Sequencing input: naive CD4+ T cells from PBMCs. Subset described: CD45RA+ positively selected. In DNA form, the CDR3 reads TGCGCCAGCAGCCAAGGGGGTAGCGGGAGATACGAGCAGTACTTC. Protein sequence: CASSQGGSGRYEQYF.